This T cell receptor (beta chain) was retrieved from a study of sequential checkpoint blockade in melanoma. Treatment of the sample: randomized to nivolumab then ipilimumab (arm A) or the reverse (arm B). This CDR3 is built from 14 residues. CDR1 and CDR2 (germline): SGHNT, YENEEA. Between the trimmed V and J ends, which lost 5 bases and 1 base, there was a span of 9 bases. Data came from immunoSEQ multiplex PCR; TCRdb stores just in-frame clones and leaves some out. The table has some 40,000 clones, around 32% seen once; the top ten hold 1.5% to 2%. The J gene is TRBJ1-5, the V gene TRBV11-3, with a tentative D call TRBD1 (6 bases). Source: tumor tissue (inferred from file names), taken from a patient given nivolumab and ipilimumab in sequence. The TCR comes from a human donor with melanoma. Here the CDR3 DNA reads TGTGCCAGCAGCCTTGGACAGAGCAATCAGCCCCAGCATTTT. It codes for CASSLGQSNQPQHF.